What follows are 8 T cell receptor beta chains derived from one specimen sequenced in a study of T cells in women clearing cervical HPV infection. Repertoires were generated with immunoSEQ multiplex PCR, while TCRdb's copy carries only in-frame clones and drops some. Its table lists about 30,000 clones. The sequenced sample consisted of blood buffy coat. The receptors come from a woman between 18 and 69 years old with a cervical HPV16 infection that either progressed to CIN3+ or cleared (not recorded which).

As concerns this clone: The CDR3 goes on 3 residues after the read ends, and that part is filled in from the germline J gene. The chain uses TRBV7-6 and TRBJ2-3; 7 bases agree with TRBD2. With 4 bases clipped from V and 5 bases from J, the junction kept 9 bases outside the gene matches. CDR1 and CDR2 (germline): SGHVS, FNYEAQ. The CDR3 totals 15 residues. The CDR3 loop is CASSSPTSMGDTQYF. CDR3 DNA, as far as it was read: TGTGCCAGCAGCTCGCCGACTAGCATGGGAGATACG.

As to this clone: The read ends 3 residues before the CDR3 terminus; that terminus is restored from the germline J gene. This chain uses TRBV6-1 with TRBJ2-3, with D possibly being TRBD1 (6 bases). The CDR3 covers 13 residues. Looked up from germline, CDR1 is MNHNS and CDR2 is SASEGT. The CDR3 loop reads CASSETVQGSQYF. Partial CDR3 DNA: TGTGCCAGCAGTGAAACCGTACAGGGATCG.

Note on this clone: The CDR3 end lies 3 residues beyond the end of the read and is filled in from the germline J gene. The rearrangement links TRBV10-3 to TRBJ2-3; TRBD1 is a possible D gene (7 bases). The CDR3 spans 16 residues. Germline V CDR1 and CDR2: ENHRY, SYGVKD. The covered CDR3 bases are TGTGCCATCAGACCCAACGCGGGACAGATATCGGAGACG. Amino acid sequence: CAIRPNAGQISET. The complete CDR3 protein is CAIRPNAGQISETQYF.

As regards this clone: The CDR3 goes on 3 residues after the read ends, and that part is filled in from the germline J gene. This chain joins TRBV20-1 and TRBJ1-5; 7 nucleotides align to TRBD1. The J segment lost 2 bases and the V segment lost 1 base, leaving 8 bases of the junction unmatched. The CDR3 sequence is 16 residues long. Germline V gene lookup returns CDR1 DFQATT and CDR2 SNEGSKA (reference sequence). The part of the CDR3 DNA that was read is TGCAGTGCTAGAGGACAGACAGGGCGTGGCAATCAGCCC. Amino acid sequence: CSARGQTGRGNQP. The full CDR3 protein is CSARGQTGRGNQPQHF.

Notes on this clone: The observed sequence ends 3 residues before the CDR3 terminus, with the missing tail filled in from the germline J gene. The chain couples TRBV19 to TRBJ1-5; D might be TRBD1 (5 bases). The CDR3 runs to 15 residues. The V end lost 7 bases, the J end lost 0 bases, and 13 bases lay between the germline ends. Germline-derived CDR1 and CDR2 are LNHDA and SQIVND (reference sequence). The covered CDR3 bases are TGTGCCAGTACCCCCGGGACTTATAGCAATCAGCCC. Amino acids: CASTPGTYSNQP. The CDR3 in its entirety is CASTPGTYSNQPQHF.

Details on this clone: The read terminates 3 residues ahead of where the CDR3 ends, so the germline J gene completes it. The chain carries TRBV29-1 and TRBJ1-1; maybe TRBD1 (6 bases). V was cut by 6 bases and J by 4 bases, with 18 bases left in between. The CDR3 contains 14 residues. Germline V gene data show CDR1 as SQVTM and CDR2 as ANQGSEA. CDR3 sequence reads: CSVRSYGQFTEAFF. The part of the CDR3 DNA that was read is TGCAGCGTCCGCTCCTACGGACAGTTCACTGAA.

For this clone: The read ends 3 residues early relative to the CDR3; the germline J gene fills the gap. This chain uses TRBV6-1 with TRBJ1-1; tentative D call: TRBD1 (5 bases). Trimming stripped 3 bases from V and 1 base from J, with 6 bases between. This CDR3 comprises 13 residues. Germline V gene data show CDR1 as MNHNS and CDR2 as SASEGT. The CDR3 bases that were read are TGTGCCAGCAGTGACAGGGAGAACACTGAA. Translation: CASSDRENTE. The whole CDR3 reads CASSDRENTEAFF.

Details on this clone: The read finishes 3 residues shy of the CDR3 end, and the germline J gene is used to complete it. The chain has TRBV2 and TRBJ2-7; 8 bases align to TRBD2. The CDR3 covers 12 residues. Germline V gene data show CDR1 as SNHLY and CDR2 as FYNNEI. V lost 8 bases, J lost 4 bases, and 4 bases stayed unmatched. CDR3 DNA (partial): TGTGCCAGCGGGTTAGCGGGATACGAG. This codes for CASGLAGYE. In full, the CDR3 reads CASGLAGYEQYF.